The clone carrying this T cell receptor beta chain has only one observation. Its cognate antigen is unknown. Trimming took off 0 bases at V and 2 bases at J, with 6 bases between the two ends. Germline assignment: CDR1 SEHNR and CDR2 FQNEAQ (reference sequence). This CDR3 has 14 residues. The table came from immunoSEQ multiplex PCR; TCRdb's copy has only in-frame clones and leaves some out. The sample has 21,000 or so clones, over 60% seen once. CD4+ T cells from unexposed donors were obtained before the COVID-19 pandemic (2011-2018). CD4+ T cells were isolated from the cells after around 9 days of culture. Fresh IL-2 medium replaced half the medium on days 3 and 7. This record belongs to a study of CD4 T cells in relation to SARS-CoV-2 and coronaviruses.

The TCR comes from a human donor in good health. Material: CD4+ T cells from PBMCs, cultured in vitro. The genes are TRBV7-9 and TRBJ2-3; no definite D call. The CDR3 nucleotides read TGTGCCAGCAGCTTAGCGTTCGACACAGATACGCAGTATTTT. Residues: CASSLAFDTDTQYF.